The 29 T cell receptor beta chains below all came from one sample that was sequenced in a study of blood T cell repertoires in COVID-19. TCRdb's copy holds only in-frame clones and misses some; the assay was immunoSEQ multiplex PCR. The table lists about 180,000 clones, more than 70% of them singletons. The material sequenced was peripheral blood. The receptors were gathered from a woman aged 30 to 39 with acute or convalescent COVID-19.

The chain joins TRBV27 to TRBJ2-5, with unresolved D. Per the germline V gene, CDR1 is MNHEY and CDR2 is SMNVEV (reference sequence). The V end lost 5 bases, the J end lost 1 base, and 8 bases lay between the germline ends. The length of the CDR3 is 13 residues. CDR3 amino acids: CASSLRSQETQYF. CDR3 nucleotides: TGTGCCAGCAGTCTGCGAAGCCAAGAGACCCAGTACTTC.

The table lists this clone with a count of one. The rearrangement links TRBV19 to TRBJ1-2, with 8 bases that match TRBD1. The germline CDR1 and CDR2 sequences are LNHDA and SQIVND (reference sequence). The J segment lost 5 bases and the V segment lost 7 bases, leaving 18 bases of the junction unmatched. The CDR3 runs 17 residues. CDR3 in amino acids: CASTPGRGLALTYGYTF. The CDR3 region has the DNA TGTGCCAGTACCCCCGGCAGGGGGCTAGCACTAACTTATGGCTACACCTTC.

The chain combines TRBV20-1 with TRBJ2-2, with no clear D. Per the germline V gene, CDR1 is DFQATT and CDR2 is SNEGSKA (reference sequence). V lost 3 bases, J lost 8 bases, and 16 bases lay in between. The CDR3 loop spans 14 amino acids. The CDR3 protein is CSASRVTAPGELFF. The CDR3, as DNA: TGCAGTGCTAGTCGGGTTACCGCACCTGGGGAGCTGTTTTTT.

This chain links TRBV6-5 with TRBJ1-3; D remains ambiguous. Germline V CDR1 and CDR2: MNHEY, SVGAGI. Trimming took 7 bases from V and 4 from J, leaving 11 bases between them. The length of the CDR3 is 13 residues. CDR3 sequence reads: CASMEIGGNTIYF. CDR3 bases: TGTGCCAGCATGGAGATCGGGGGAAACACCATATATTTT.

The CDR3 sequence: CASSLTSGSYNEQFF. The CDR3 DNA reads TGCGCCAGCAGCCTGACTAGCGGATCCTACAATGAGCAGTTCTTC. The V and J genes are TRBV5-1 and TRBJ2-1; 9 bases agree with TRBD2. V lost 4 bases and J lost 1; bases outside the gene matches: 3. The CDR3 runs 15 residues. Germline-derived CDR1 and CDR2 are SGHRS and YFSETQ.

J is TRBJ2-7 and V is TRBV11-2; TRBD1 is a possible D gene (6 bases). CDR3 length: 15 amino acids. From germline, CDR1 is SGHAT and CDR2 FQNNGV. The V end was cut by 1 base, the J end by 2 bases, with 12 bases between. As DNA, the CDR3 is TGTGCCAGCAGCTTAGTGACAGGCGAGACCTACGAGCAGTACTTC. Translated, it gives CASSLVTGETYEQYF.

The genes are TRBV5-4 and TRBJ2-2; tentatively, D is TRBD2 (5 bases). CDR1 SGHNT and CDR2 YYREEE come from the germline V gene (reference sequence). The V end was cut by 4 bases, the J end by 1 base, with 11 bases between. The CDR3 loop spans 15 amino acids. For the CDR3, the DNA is TGTGCCAGCAGCAAAACTAGTATGAACACCGGGGAGCTGTTTTTT. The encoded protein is CASSKTSMNTGELFF.

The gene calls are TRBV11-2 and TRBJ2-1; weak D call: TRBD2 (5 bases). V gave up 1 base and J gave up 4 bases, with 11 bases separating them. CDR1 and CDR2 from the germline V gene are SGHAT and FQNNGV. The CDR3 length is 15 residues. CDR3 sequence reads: CASSLVLASYNEQFF. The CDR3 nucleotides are TGTGCCAGCAGCTTAGTCCTAGCTTCTTACAATGAGCAGTTCTTC.

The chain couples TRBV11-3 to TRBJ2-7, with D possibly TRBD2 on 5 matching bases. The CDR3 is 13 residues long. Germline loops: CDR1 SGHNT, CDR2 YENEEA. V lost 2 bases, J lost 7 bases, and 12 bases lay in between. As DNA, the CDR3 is TGTGCCAGCAGCTTAAGGTCATCGGGGGAGCAGTACTTC. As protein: CASSLRSSGEQYF.

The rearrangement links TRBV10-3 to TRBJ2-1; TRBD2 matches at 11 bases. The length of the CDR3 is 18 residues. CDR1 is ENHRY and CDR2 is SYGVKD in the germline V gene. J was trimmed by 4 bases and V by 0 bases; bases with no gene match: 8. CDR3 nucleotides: TGTGCCATCAGTGAGTCGGAGCGGGGGACTAGCGGTTACAATGAGCAGTTCTTC. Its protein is CAISESERGTSGYNEQFF.

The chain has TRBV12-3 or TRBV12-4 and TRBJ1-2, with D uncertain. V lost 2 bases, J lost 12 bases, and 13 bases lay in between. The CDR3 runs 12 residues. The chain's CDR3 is CASSLTDGRNTF. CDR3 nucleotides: TGTGCCAGCAGTTTAACGGATGGGCGTAACACCTTC.

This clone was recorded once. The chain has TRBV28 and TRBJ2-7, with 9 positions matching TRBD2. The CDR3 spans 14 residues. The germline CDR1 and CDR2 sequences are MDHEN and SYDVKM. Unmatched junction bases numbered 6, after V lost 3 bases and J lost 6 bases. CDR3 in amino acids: CASSLRGGGIEQYF. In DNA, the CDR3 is TGTGCCAGCAGTTTGCGGGGGGGAGGAATCGAGCAGTACTTC.

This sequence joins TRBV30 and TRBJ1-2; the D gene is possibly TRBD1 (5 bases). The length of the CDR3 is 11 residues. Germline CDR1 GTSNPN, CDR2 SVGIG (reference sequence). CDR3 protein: CAEIRAYGYTF. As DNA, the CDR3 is TGTGCTGAAATCAGGGCCTATGGCTACACCTTC. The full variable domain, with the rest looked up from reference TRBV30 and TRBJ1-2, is SQTIHQWPATLVQPVGSPLSLECTVEGTSNPNLYWYRQAAGRGLQLLFYSVGIGQISSEVPQNLSASRPQDRQFILSSKKLLLSDSGFYLCAEIRAYGYTFGSGTRLTVV.

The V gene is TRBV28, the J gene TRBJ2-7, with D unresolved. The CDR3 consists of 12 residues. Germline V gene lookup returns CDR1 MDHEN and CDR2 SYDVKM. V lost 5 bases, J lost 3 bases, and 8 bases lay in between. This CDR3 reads CASSQPGYEQYF. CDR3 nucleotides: TGTGCCAGCAGTCAGCCGGGCTACGAGCAGTACTTC.

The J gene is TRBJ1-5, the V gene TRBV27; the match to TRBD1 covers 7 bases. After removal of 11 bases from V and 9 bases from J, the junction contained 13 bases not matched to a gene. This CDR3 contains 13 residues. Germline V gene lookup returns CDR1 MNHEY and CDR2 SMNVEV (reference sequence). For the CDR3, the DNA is TGTGCCCGAGAACCGGGACAGTCTGGGCCCCAGCATTTT. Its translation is CAREPGQSGPQHF.

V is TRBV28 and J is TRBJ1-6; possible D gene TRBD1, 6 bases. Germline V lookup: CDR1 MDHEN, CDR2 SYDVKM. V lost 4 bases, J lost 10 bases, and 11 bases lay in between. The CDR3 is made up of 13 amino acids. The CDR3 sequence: CASSSQGDSPLHF. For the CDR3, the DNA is TGTGCCAGCAGTTCACAGGGAGACTCACCCCTCCACTTT.

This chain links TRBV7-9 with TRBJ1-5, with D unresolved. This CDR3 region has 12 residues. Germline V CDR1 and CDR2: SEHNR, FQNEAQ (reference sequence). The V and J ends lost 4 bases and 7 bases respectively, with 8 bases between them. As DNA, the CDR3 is TGTGCCAGCAGCTATCTTAGCCAGCCCCAGCATTTT. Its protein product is CASSYLSQPQHF.

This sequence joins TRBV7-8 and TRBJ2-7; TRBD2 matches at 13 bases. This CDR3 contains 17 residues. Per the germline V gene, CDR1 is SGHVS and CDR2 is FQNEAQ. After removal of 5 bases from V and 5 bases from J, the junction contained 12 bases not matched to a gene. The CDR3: CASSRQPRTSGSNEQYF. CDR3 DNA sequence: TGTGCCAGCAGCCGCCAACCAAGGACTAGCGGGAGTAACGAGCAGTACTTC. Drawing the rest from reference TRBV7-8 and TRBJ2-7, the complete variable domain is GAGVSQSPRYKVAKRGQDVALRCDPISGHVSLFWYQQALGQGPEFLTYFQNEAQLDKSGLPSDRFFAERPEGSVSTLKIQRTQQEDSAVYLCASSRQPRTSGSNEQYFGPGTRLTVT.

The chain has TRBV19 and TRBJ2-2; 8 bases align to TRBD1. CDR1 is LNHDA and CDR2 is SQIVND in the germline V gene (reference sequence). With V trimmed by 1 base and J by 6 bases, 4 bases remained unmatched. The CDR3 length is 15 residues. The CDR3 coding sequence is TGTGCCAGTAGTATAGTGCGCAGGGGGCCCGGGGAGCTGTTTTTT. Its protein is CASSIVRRGPGELFF.

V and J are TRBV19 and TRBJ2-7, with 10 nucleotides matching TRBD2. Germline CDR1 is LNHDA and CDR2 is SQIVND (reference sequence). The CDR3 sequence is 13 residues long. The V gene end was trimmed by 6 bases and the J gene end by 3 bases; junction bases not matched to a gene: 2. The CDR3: CASRKREGYEQYF. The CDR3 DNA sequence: TGTGCCAGTAGAAAGCGGGAGGGCTACGAGCAGTACTTC. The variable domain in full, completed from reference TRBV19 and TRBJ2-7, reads DGGITQSPKYLFRKEGQNVTLSCEQNLNHDAMYWYRQDPGQGLRLIYYSQIVNDFQKGDIAEGYSVSREKKESFPLTVTSAQKNPTAFYLCASRKREGYEQYFGPGTRLTVT.

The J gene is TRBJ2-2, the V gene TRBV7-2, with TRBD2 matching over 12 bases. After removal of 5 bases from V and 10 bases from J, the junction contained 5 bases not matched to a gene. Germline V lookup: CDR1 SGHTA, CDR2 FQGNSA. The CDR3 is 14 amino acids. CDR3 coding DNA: TGTGCCAGCAGCGAGACTAGCGGGAGCATGGAGCTGTTTTTT. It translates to CASSETSGSMELFF. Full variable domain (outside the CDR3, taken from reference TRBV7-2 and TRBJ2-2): GAGVSQSPSNKVTEKGKDVELRCDPISGHTALYWYRQSLGQGLEFLIYFQGNSAPDKSGLPSDRFSAERTGGSVSTLTIQRTQQEDSAVYLCASSETSGSMELFFGEGSRLTVL.

In nucleotides, the CDR3 is TGTGCCAGAAGCAGTACCCCGGGACAGGTCAATCAGCCCCAGCATTTT. Translation: CARSSTPGQVNQPQHF. This chain joins TRBV5-3 and TRBJ1-5, with TRBD1 matching over 8 bases. TRBV5-3 qualifies as an ORF whose function is uncertain. The CDR3 has 16 amino acids. Unmatched junction bases numbered 9, after V lost 4 bases and J lost 3 bases.

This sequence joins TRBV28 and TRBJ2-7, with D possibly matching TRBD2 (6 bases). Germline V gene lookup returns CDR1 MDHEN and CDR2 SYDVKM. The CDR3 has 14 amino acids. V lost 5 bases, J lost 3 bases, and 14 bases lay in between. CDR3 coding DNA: TGTGCCAGCAGTCCGTTCGGGGGTTTCTACGAGCAGTACTTC. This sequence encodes CASSPFGGFYEQYF.

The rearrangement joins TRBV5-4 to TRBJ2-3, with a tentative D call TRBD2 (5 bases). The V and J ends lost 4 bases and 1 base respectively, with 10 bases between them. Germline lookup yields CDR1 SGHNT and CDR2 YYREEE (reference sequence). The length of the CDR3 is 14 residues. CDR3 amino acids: CASSLRTGTDTQYF. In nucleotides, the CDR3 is TGTGCCAGCAGCCTTAGGACTGGCACAGATACGCAGTATTTT.

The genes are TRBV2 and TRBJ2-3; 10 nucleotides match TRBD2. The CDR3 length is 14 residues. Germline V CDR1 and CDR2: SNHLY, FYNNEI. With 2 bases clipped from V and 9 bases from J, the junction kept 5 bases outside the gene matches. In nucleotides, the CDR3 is TGTGCCAGCAGTGAATTGCTAGCGGGAGTGACGCAGTATTTT. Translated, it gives CASSELLAGVTQYF.

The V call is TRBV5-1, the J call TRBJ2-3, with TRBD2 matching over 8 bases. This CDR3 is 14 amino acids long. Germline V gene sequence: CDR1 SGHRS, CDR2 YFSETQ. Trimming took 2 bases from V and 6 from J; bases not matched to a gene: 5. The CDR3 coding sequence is TGCGCCAGCAGCTTAGGGAGCGGGAGTGATACGCAGTATTTT. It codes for CASSLGSGSDTQYF.

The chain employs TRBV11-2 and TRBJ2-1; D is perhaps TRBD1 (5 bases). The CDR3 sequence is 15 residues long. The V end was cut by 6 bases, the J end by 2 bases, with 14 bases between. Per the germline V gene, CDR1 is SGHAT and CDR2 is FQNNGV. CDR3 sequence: CASRTQGKPYNEQFF. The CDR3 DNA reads TGTGCCAGCAGGACCCAGGGTAAACCCTACAATGAGCAGTTCTTC.

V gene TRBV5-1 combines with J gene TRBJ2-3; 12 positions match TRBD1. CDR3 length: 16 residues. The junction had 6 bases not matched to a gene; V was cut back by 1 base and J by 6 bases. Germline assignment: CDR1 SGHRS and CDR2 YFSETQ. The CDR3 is CASSLRGQGASDTQYF. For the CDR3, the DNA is TGCGCCAGCAGCTTGAGGGGACAGGGGGCATCCGATACGCAGTATTTT.

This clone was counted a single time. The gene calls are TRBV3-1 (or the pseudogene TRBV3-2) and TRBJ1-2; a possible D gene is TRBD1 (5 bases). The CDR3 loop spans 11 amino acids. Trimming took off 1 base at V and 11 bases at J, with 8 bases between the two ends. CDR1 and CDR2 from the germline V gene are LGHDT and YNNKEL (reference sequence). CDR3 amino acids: CASSQGQGYTF. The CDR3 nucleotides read TGTGCCAGCAGCCAAGGGCAGGGATACACCTTC.